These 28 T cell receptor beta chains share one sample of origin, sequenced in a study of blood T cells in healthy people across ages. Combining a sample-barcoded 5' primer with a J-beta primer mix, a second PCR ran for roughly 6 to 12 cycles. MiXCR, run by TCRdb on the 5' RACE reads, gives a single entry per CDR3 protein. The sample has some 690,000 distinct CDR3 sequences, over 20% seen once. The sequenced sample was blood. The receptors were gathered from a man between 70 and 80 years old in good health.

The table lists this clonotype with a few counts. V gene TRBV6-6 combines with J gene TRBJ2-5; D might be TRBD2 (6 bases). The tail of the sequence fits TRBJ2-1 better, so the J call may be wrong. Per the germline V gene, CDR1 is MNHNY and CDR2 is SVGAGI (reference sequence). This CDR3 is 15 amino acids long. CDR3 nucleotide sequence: TGTGCCAGCAGTTACTCGACTAGGGATTGGTATGAGCAGTTCTTC. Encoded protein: CASSYSTRDWYEQFF.

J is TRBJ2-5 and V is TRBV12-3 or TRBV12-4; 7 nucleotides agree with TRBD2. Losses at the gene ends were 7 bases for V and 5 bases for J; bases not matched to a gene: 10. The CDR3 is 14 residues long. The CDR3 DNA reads TGTGCCAGCACCACTGGGAGGGAGGGCGAGACCCAGTACTTC. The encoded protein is CASTTGREGETQYF.

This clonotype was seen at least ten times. CDR3 region: CASSLAGIYNEQFF. As DNA, the CDR3 is TGTGCCAGCAGCTTAGCGGGAATCTACAATGAGCAGTTCTTC. J is TRBJ2-1 and V is TRBV7-9, with D hard to call. This CDR3 is 14 amino acids long. V was clipped by 0 bases and J by 3 bases, with 6 bases between them. In germline, CDR1 is SEHNR, CDR2 FQNEAQ (reference sequence).

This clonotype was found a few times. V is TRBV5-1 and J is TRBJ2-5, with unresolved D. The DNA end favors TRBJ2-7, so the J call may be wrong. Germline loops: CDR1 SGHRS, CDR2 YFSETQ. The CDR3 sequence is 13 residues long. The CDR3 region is CASSLGSNYEQYV. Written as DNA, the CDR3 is TGCGCCAGCAGCTTGGGTAGCAACTACGAGCAGTACGTC.

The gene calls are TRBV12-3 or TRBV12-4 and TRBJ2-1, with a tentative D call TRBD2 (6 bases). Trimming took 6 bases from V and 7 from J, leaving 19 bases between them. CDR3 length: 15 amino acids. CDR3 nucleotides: TGTGCCAGCAGCCGCGGGGCGACCACATCTAATGAGCAGTTCTTC. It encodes CASSRGATTSNEQFF.

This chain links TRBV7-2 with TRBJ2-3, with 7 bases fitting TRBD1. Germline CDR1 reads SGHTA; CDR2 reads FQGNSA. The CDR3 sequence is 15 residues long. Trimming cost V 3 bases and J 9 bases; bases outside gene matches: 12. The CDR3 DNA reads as TGTGCCAGCAGCTTCAGACAGGGAGAGACGGGCACGCAGTATTTT. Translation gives CASSFRQGETGTQYF.

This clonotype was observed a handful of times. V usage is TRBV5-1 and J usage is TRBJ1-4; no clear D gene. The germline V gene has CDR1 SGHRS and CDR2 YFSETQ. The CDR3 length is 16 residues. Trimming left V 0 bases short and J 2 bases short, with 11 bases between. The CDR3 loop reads CASSLATGRTNEKLFF. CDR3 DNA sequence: TGCGCCAGCAGCTTGGCCACTGGGAGGACTAATGAAAAACTGTTTTTT.

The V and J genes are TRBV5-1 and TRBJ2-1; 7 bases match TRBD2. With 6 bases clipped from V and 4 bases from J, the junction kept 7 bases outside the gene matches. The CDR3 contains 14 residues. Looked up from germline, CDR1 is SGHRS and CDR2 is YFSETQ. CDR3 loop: CASTPGGGYNEQFF. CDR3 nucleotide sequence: TGCGCCAGCACCCCGGGAGGAGGTTACAATGAGCAGTTCTTC.

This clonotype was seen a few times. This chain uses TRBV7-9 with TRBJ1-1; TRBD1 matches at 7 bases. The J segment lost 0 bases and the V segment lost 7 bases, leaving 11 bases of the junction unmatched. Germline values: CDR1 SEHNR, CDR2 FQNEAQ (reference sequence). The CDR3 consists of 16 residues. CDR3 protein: CASTQRTGYMNTEAFF. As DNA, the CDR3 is TGTGCCAGCACCCAAAGGACAGGCTACATGAACACTGAAGCTTTCTTT.

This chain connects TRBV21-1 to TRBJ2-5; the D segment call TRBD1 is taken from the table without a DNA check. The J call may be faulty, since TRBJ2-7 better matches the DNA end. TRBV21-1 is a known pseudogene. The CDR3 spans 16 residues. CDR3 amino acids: CASSKRGQEDSYEQYF. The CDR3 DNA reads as TGTGCCAGCAGCAAACGGGGACAGGAGGACTCCTACGAGCAGTACTTC.

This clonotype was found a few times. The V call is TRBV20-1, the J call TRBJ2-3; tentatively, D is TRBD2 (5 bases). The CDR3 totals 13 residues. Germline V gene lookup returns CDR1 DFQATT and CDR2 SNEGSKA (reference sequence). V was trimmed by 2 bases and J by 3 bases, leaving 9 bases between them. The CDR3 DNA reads TGCAGTGCTAGACCAGCGGCTACAGATACGCAGTATTTT. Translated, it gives CSARPAATDTQYF.

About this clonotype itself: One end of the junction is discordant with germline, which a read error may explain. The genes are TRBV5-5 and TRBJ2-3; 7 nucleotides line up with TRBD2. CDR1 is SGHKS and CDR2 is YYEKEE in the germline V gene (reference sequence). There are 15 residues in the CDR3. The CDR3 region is CASSSLADPRDAQYF. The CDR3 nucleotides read TGTGCCAGCAGTTCGCTAGCGGACCCACGAGATGCGCAGTATTTT.

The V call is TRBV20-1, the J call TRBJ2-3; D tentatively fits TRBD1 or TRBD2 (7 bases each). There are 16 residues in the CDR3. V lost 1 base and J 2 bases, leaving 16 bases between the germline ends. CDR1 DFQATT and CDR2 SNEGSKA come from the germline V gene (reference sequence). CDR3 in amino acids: CSARGSPGGDTDTQYF. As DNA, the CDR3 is TGCAGTGCTAGAGGGTCCCCAGGGGGGGACACAGATACGCAGTATTTT.

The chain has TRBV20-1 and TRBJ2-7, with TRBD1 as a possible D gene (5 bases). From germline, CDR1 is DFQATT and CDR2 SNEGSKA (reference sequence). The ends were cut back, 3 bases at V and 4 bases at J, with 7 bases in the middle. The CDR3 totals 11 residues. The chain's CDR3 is CSASYRYEQYV. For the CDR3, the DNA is TGCAGTGCTAGTTACAGGTACGAGCAGTACGTC.

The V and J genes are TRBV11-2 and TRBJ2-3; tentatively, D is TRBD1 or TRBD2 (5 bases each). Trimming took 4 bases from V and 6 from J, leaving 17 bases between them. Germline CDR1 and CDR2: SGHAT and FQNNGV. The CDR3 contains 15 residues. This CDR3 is CASSWGFRLSDTQYF. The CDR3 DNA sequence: TGTGCCAGCAGCTGGGGGTTTAGGTTATCGGATACGCAGTATTTT.

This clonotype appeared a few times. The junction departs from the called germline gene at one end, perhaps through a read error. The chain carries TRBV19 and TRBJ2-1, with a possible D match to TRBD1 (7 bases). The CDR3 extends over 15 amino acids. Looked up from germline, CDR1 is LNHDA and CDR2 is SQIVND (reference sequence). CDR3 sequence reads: CASSLYGGGEGTRYF. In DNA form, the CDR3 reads TGTGCCAGTAGTCTCTACGGAGGGGGCGAGGGGACCCGGTACTTC.

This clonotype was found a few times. CDR3 DNA sequence: TGCAGTGCTAGAGATCGGAATAGCGAAAAACTGTTTTTT. Its translation is CSARDRNSEKLFF. The J gene is TRBJ1-4, the V gene TRBV20-1; no clear D. This CDR3 spans 13 amino acids. Trimming stripped 0 bases from V and 8 bases from J, with 10 bases between. CDR1 is DFQATT, CDR2 SNEGSKA, per germline (reference sequence).

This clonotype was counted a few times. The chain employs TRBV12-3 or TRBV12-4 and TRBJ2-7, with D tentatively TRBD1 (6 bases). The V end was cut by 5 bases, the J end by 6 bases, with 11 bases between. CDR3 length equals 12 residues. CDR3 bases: TGTGCCAGCAGTCGTACAGGGCTCGAGCAGTACTTC. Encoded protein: CASSRTGLEQYF.

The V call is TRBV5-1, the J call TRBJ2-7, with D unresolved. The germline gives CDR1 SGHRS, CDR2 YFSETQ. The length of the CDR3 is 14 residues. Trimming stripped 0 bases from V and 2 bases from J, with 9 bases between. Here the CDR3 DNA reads TGCGCCAGCAGCTTGGCCCTGAATCCCTACGAGCAGTACTTC. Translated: CASSLALNPYEQYF.

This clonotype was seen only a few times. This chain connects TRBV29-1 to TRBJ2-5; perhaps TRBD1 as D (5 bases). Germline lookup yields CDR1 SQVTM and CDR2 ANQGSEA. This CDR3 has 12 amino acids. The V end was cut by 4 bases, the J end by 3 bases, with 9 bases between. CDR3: CSVVRTKETQYF. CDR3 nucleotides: TGCAGCGTTGTGAGGACAAAAGAGACCCAGTACTTC.

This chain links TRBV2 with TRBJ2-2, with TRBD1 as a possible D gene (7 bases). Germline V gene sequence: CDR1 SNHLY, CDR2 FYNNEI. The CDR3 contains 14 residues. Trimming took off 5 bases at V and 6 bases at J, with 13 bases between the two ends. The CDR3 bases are TGTGCCAGCAGTACTAGCAGGGGGGCCGGGGAGCTGTTTTTT. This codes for CASSTSRGAGELFF.

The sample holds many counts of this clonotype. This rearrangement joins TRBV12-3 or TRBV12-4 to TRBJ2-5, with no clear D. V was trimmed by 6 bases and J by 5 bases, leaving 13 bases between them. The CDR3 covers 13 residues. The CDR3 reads CASSLGGVETQYF. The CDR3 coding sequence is TGTGCCAGCAGCCTTGGTGGGGTCGAGACCCAGTACTTC.

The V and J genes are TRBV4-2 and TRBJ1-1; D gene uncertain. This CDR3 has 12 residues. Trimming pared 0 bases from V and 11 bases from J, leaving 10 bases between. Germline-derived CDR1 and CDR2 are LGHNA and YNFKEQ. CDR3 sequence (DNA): TGTGCCAGCAGCCAAGATCTGGGATGGGCTTTCTTT. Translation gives CASSQDLGWAFF.

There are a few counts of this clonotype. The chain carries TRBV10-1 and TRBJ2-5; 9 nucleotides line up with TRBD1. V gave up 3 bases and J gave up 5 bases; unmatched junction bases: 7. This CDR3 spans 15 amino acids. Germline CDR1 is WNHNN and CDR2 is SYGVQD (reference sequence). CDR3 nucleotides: TGCGCCAGCAGTGACCCGGGACAGGGCGGGGAGACCCAGTACTTC. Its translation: CASSDPGQGGETQYF.

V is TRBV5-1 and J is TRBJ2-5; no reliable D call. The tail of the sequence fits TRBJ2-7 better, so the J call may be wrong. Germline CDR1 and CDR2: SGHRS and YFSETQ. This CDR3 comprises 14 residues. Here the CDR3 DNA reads TGCGCCAGCAGCTTGGAGCCAGTGAGTGACGAGCAGTACGTC. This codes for CASSLEPVSDEQYV.

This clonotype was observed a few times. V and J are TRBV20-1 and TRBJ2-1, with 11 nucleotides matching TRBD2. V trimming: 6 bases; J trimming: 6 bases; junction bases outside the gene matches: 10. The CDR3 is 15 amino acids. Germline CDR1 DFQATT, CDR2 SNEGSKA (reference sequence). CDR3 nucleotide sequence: TGCAGTGCCAGAATTGGGACTAGCGGACTCAATGAGCAGTTCTTC. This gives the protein CSARIGTSGLNEQFF.

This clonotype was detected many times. CDR3 DNA sequence: TGCAGTGCACCTCTTGCAGATACGCAGTATTTT. It specifies CSAPLADTQYF. The chain joins TRBV20-1 to TRBJ2-3; D uncertain. V gave up 6 bases and J gave up 4 bases, with 8 bases separating them. Germline V gene data show CDR1 as DFQATT and CDR2 as SNEGSKA (reference sequence). The CDR3 runs 11 residues.

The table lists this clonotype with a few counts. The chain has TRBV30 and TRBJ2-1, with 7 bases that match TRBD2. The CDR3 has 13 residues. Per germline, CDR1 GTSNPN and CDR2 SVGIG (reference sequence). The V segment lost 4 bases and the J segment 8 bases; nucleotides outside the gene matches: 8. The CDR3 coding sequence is TGTGCCTGGACCGGGACTACACACTATGAGCAGTTCTTC. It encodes CAWTGTTHYEQFF.